The sequence of this T cell receptor beta chain was determined in a study of CD4 T cells in relation to SARS-CoV-2 and coronaviruses. Study at large: TCR beta CDR3s were sequenced after roughly nine-day antigen culture of PBMCs.

The CDR3 extends over 14 amino acids. V lost 2 bases to trimming and J lost 4 bases, with 8 bases between them. Germline V gene lookup returns CDR1 ENHRY and CDR2 SYGVKD. Points on this clone: Its antigen is not known.

Before the COVID-19 pandemic, during about 2010-2018, CD4+ T cells were taken from unexposed donors. Isolation of CD4+ T cells took place after approximately 10 days in culture. TCRdb keeps only in-frame clones here, not all; method: immunoSEQ multiplex PCR. Counted here are 31,000 or so clones, 55% to 75% occurring once; the ten biggest clones make up 12%. This TCR derives from a human donor in good health. The chain links TRBV10-3 to TRBJ2-2; D unresolved. The sequenced sample consisted of CD4+ T cells from PBMCs, cultured in vitro. Here the CDR3 reads CAISERTATGELFF. The CDR3 DNA sequence: TGTGCCATCAGTGAGAGGACGGCCACCGGGGAGCTGTTTTTT.